This T cell receptor beta chain was sequenced in a study of Graves' ophthalmopathy and Graves' hyperthyroidism. The germline V gene encodes CDR1 DFQATT and CDR2 SNEGSKA (reference sequence). This CDR3 comprises 15 residues. V lost 2 bases to trimming and J lost 7 bases, with 21 bases between them. Moderate-to-severe activity, CAS at least 3, NOSPECS at least 4 and duration under 3 months characterized donors with ophthalmopathy. PBMCs came from over 9.5 ml of fresh peripheral blood. RNA transcripts were the template, and TCR beta CDR3 regions were amplified from them. An opening RT-PCR round employed HTBI primers and preceded a second-round multiplex PCR. TCRdb reprocessed the multiplex PCR reads with MiXCR, giving one entry per CDR3 protein. The data contain hundreds of thousands of distinct CDR3 sequences, more than 40% of them seen just once; the ten biggest clones take up over 2.5%. This clonotype has just a few counts. Its antigen remains unidentified.

Broader study findings: Forecasting of ophthalmopathy progression by the model achieved around 68% sensitivity and around 77% specificity.

The V gene is TRBV20-1, the J gene TRBJ2-7; tentatively, D is TRBD2 (6 bases). This sequence was found in an adult man with Graves' ophthalmopathy. Sequenced input: peripheral blood. In DNA form, the CDR3 reads TGCAGTGCTAGATCAGGGACTTCGATAACTGGTGAGCAGTACTTC. It specifies CSARSGTSITGEQYF.